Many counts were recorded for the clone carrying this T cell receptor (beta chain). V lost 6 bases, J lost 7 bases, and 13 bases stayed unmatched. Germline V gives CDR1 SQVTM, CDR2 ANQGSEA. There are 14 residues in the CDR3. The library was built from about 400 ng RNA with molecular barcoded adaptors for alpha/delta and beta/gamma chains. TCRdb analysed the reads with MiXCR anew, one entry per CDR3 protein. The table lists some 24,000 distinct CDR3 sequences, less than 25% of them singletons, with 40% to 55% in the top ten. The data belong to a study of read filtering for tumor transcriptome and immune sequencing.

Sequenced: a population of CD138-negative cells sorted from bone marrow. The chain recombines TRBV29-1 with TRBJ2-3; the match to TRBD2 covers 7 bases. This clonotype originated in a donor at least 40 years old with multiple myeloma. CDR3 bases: TGCAGCGTACATCCCTCCGGGACTAAGAATACGCAGTATTTT. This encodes CSVHPSGTKNTQYF.